The 26 T cell receptor beta chains reported below all come from one sample, sequenced in a study of shared clonotypes between healthy human individuals. Naive CD8 cells lacked CD45RO and underwent positive selection for CCR7, leaving out terminally differentiated effector memory CD45RA+ cells. Sequencing was performed with immunoSEQ multiplex PCR; in TCRdb, only in-frame clones are kept and a portion is missing. Counted here are 800,000 or so clones, approximately 97% occurring once; the ten biggest clones make up around 0.25%. Material: naive CD8+ T cells sorted from blood. Source of these receptors: a man aged 25-45 years in good health.

The rearrangement links TRBV30 to TRBJ2-6; D gene uncertain. Germline-derived CDR1 and CDR2 are GTSNPN and SVGIG (reference sequence). Trimming left V 4 bases short and J 2 bases short, with 9 bases between. The CDR3 has 14 amino acids. For the CDR3, the DNA is TGTGCCTGGACGTCAAGTGCTGGGGCCAACGTCCTGACTTTC. This translates into CAWTSSAGANVLTF.

The rearrangement uses TRBV19 and TRBJ2-2; D possibly matches TRBD1 or TRBD2 (5 bases each). The V gene's germline CDR1 is LNHDA and CDR2 SQIVND (reference sequence). This CDR3 contains 16 residues. V lost 1 base and J 2 bases, leaving 11 bases between the germline ends. CDR3 sequence: CASSIGWGRNTGELFF. Written as DNA, the CDR3 is TGTGCCAGTAGTATAGGTTGGGGACGTAACACCGGGGAGCTGTTTTTT.

This clone is a singleton in its sample. The V and J genes are TRBV10-3 and TRBJ2-7; D gene ambiguous. From germline, CDR1 is ENHRY and CDR2 SYGVKD. The CDR3 is 13 amino acids. Trimming pared 0 bases from V and 3 bases from J, leaving 6 bases between. The CDR3 bases are TGTGCCATCAGTGAGTCGGTCGACTACGAGCAGTACTTC. The encoded protein is CAISESVDYEQYF.

Comments on this clone: Other DNA sequences in the sample encode the same CDR3. CDR3 sequence: CASSVEAGSSYEQYF. The CDR3 bases are TGTGCCAGCAGCGTAGAAGCGGGAAGCTCCTACGAGCAGTACTTC. The V gene is TRBV9, the J gene TRBJ2-7; 7 bases agree with TRBD2. CDR3 length: 15 amino acids. Looked up from germline, CDR1 is SGDLS and CDR2 is YYNGEE. J lost 0 bases, V lost 0 bases, and 3 bases had no gene match.

The chain employs TRBV6-1 and TRBJ1-2; 9 nucleotides match TRBD1. After removal of 1 base from V and 4 bases from J, the junction contained 4 bases not matched to a gene. The germline V gene encodes CDR1 MNHNS and CDR2 SASEGT. The CDR3 spans 15 residues. The CDR3 here is CASSEVQGASYGYTF. Written as DNA, the CDR3 is TGTGCCAGCAGTGAAGTACAGGGGGCTAGCTATGGCTACACCTTC.

The chain has TRBV9 and TRBJ2-3; D possibly matches TRBD1 or TRBD2 (6 bases each). This CDR3 spans 19 amino acids. Germline V gives CDR1 SGDLS, CDR2 YYNGEE. V gave up 1 base and J gave up 2 bases, with 23 bases separating them. CDR3 in amino acids: CASSVSPSPPRGPTDTQYF. The CDR3 DNA reads TGTGCCAGCAGCGTATCCCCCTCCCCGCCCCGGGGGCCCACAGATACGCAGTATTTT.

The V and J genes are TRBV10-2 and TRBJ1-3; 7 bases map to TRBD1. The CDR3 length is 16 residues. The junction had 10 bases not matched to a gene; V was cut back by 3 bases and J by 5 bases. The germline gives CDR1 WSHSY, CDR2 SAAADI. This CDR3 reads CASSDEGATVRNTIYF. The CDR3 nucleotides read TGCGCCAGCAGTGACGAGGGGGCGACGGTTAGAAACACCATATATTTT.

The V call is TRBV7-9, the J call TRBJ2-7, with TRBD1 matching over 11 bases. The CDR3 contains 15 residues. V trimming: 1 base; J trimming: 5 bases; junction bases outside the gene matches: 4. Germline V gives CDR1 SEHNR, CDR2 FQNEAQ (reference sequence). CDR3 sequence reads: CASSLDLGQGDEQYF. DNA of the CDR3: TGTGCCAGCAGCTTAGATTTGGGACAGGGGGACGAGCAGTACTTC.

V is TRBV7-9 and J is TRBJ1-5, with D unclear. The germline V gene encodes CDR1 SEHNR and CDR2 FQNEAQ (reference sequence). The V and J ends lost 10 bases and 5 bases respectively, with 21 bases between them. The CDR3 totals 15 residues. The CDR3 is CANLPRETEDQPQHF. The CDR3 coding sequence is TGTGCCAACCTACCAAGGGAGACTGAGGATCAGCCCCAGCATTTT.

The chain employs TRBV4-3 and TRBJ1-2; no reliable D call. This CDR3 is 16 amino acids long. CDR1 and CDR2 (germline): LGHNA, YSLEER. Trimming stripped 0 bases from V and 5 bases from J, with 16 bases between. The CDR3 is CASSQDLGHIGYGYTF. As DNA, the CDR3 is TGCGCCAGCAGCCAAGATCTCGGGCATATAGGTTATGGCTACACCTTC.

The chain uses TRBV5-5 and TRBJ2-5; TRBD1 is a possible D gene (6 bases). CDR1 is SGHKS, CDR2 YYEKEE, per germline (reference sequence). Trimming stripped 1 base from V and 4 bases from J, with 11 bases between. This CDR3 is built from 14 residues. DNA of the CDR3: TGTGCCAGCAGCTTGTCTCTAGGGGGAGAGACCCAGTACTTC. Translating it yields CASSLSLGGETQYF.

Comments on this clone: This sample also contains other DNA sequences that code for the same CDR3. The chain recombines TRBV6-5 with TRBJ2-2; 7 bases are a match to TRBD2. Germline CDR1 MNHEY, CDR2 SVGAGI. Unmatched junction bases numbered 1, after V lost 0 bases and J lost 0 bases. There are 16 residues in the CDR3. The CDR3, as DNA: TGTGCCAGCAGTTACTCCCTAGCGGCGAACACCGGGGAGCTGTTTTTT. This translates into CASSYSLAANTGELFF.

The gene calls are TRBV27 and TRBJ2-1; 7 bases are a match to TRBD1. This CDR3 has 17 amino acids. V dropped 0 bases and J dropped 9; count of bases not matched to a gene: 14. Germline V gene lookup returns CDR1 MNHEY and CDR2 SMNVEV (reference sequence). CDR3 region: CASSLSATGRIVGEQFF. The CDR3 DNA reads as TGTGCCAGCAGTTTATCGGCGACAGGGCGGATCGTCGGTGAGCAGTTCTTC.

V and J are TRBV29-1 and TRBJ2-1; 14 bases are shared with TRBD2. The CDR3 runs to 15 residues. V lost 6 bases to trimming and J lost 2 bases; unmatched junction nucleotides: 3. The V gene's germline CDR1 is SQVTM and CDR2 ANQGSEA. The CDR3 coding sequence is TGCAGCGTGGTGGGACTAGCGGGAGCCTACAATGAGCAGTTCTTC. Its protein product is CSVVGLAGAYNEQFF.

The chain employs TRBV27 and TRBJ1-1; 8 bases are shared with TRBD1. CDR3 length: 15 amino acids. Per the germline V gene, CDR1 is MNHEY and CDR2 is SMNVEV (reference sequence). V lost 8 bases, J lost 7 bases, and 15 bases stayed unmatched. Here the CDR3 DNA reads TGTGCCAGCGGGTTGACCGAGGACAGGGCGGGTGAAGCTTTCTTT. This codes for CASGLTEDRAGEAFF.

The rearrangement links TRBV27 to TRBJ2-1, with D possibly TRBD1 on 6 matching bases. Trimming removed 4 bases at V and 0 bases at J, with 13 bases between. CDR3 length: 16 residues. Germline V gives CDR1 MNHEY, CDR2 SMNVEV (reference sequence). CDR3 amino acids: CASSSNRESSYNEQFF. CDR3 nucleotides: TGTGCCAGCAGTTCCAACAGGGAGAGCTCCTACAATGAGCAGTTCTTC.

This clone was recorded only once. The V call is TRBV28, the J call TRBJ2-2, with 7 bases matching TRBD1. In germline, CDR1 is MDHEN, CDR2 SYDVKM. J gave up 5 bases and V 2 bases, and 5 bases lay outside the gene matches. This CDR3 contains 15 residues. CDR3 sequence: CASSLNRQGTGELFF. The CDR3 DNA is TGTGCCAGCAGTTTAAATAGACAGGGTACCGGGGAGCTGTTTTTT.

The CDR3 region has the DNA TGCGCCAGCAGCCAAGAAGTGGGACTAGTTGACGGCGAGCAGTACTTC. This codes for CASSQEVGLVDGEQYF. The V call is TRBV4-1, the J call TRBJ2-7; 8 bases are a match to TRBD2. The CDR3 has 16 amino acids. V shed 0 bases and J 6 bases; nucleotides not matched to a gene: 10. CDR1 is MGHRA and CDR2 is YSYEKL in the germline V gene.

The chain recombines TRBV6-5 with TRBJ2-7, with D perhaps matching TRBD2 (6 bases). V lost 0 bases and J lost 1, with 10 bases in between. The CDR3 contains 15 residues. Germline V gene lookup returns CDR1 MNHEY and CDR2 SVGAGI. In DNA, the CDR3 is TGTGCCAGCAGTTACTCTCCTAGCGCTTCCTACGAGCAGTACTTC. Translation gives CASSYSPSASYEQYF.

This chain's CDR3 is CASSQVYRDGYEQYF. The CDR3 nucleotides are TGTGCCAGCAGCCAAGTCTACAGGGACGGCTACGAGCAGTACTTC. The rearrangement joins TRBV14 to TRBJ2-7; weak D call: TRBD1 (6 bases). The V and J ends lost 1 base and 3 bases respectively, with 13 bases between them. Germline V gives CDR1 SGHDN, CDR2 FVKESK. The length of the CDR3 is 15 residues.

The chain employs TRBV29-1 and TRBJ2-7, with unresolved D. The V end lost 3 bases, the J end lost 2 bases, and 11 bases lay between the germline ends. This CDR3 is built from 13 residues. The germline gives CDR1 SQVTM, CDR2 ANQGSEA. In DNA, the CDR3 is TGCAGCGTTGAGATCGAATTACCCTACGAGCAGTACTTC. Amino acids: CSVEIELPYEQYF.

The V call is TRBV4-3, the J call TRBJ2-7, with TRBD1 matching over 9 bases. Germline trimming cut 0 bases from V and 5 bases from J; bases unmatched to any gene: 8. The length of the CDR3 is 16 residues. The germline V gene has CDR1 LGHNA and CDR2 YSLEER. The CDR3 sequence: CASSQDWGTGRHEQYF. CDR3 bases: TGCGCCAGCAGCCAAGATTGGGGGACAGGGAGACACGAGCAGTACTTC.

V is TRBV9 and J is TRBJ2-3; D possibly matches TRBD1 or TRBD2 (5 bases each). The V gene lost 0 bases and the J gene lost 2 bases, with 10 bases spanning the gap. The CDR3 spans 15 residues. In germline, CDR1 is SGDLS, CDR2 YYNGEE. The CDR3 DNA sequence: TGTGCCAGCAGCGTAGCTTGGGGGACCACAGATACGCAGTATTTT. Encoded protein: CASSVAWGTTDTQYF.

This clone was detected once. The chain recombines TRBV27 with TRBJ2-7; a weak D match, TRBD1 (5 bases). The germline gives CDR1 MNHEY, CDR2 SMNVEV (reference sequence). Trimming stripped 6 bases from V and 0 bases from J, with 12 bases between. The CDR3 covers 14 residues. As DNA, the CDR3 is TGTGCCAGCAGGGCAGGGATTAGCTCCTACGAGCAGTACTTC. Translated: CASRAGISSYEQYF.

The V and J genes are TRBV7-9 and TRBJ2-1; 7 bases are shared with TRBD1. The V segment lost 5 bases and the J segment 0 bases; nucleotides outside the gene matches: 7. The CDR3 contains 16 residues. The germline CDR1 and CDR2 sequences are SEHNR and FQNEAQ (reference sequence). CDR3: CASSPRQGRSYNEQFF. CDR3 DNA: TGTGCCAGCAGCCCCCGACAGGGCCGCTCCTACAATGAGCAGTTCTTC.

CDR3 in DNA: TGCGCCAGCAGCTCGATACCGGGACAGGGGGCAGGGACCGGGGAGCTGTTTTTT. This translates into CASSSIPGQGAGTGELFF. The chain couples TRBV5-1 to TRBJ2-2, with TRBD1 identical over 12 bases. Looked up from germline, CDR1 is SGHRS and CDR2 is YFSETQ. After removal of 3 bases from V and 5 bases from J, the junction contained 11 bases not matched to a gene. The CDR3 spans 18 residues.